This is a list of T cell receptor beta chains from one sample in a study of regulatory T cells in long-lasting Graves disease. TCRdb passed the multiplex PCR reads through MiXCR, listing each CDR3 protein once. The sample carries 400,000 to 500,000 distinct CDR3 sequences, about a sixth recorded once. The sample also formed part of further work on T cells in Graves' hyperthyroidism and ophthalmopathy.

Source: peripheral blood mononuclear cells (PBMCs), taken at new diagnosis, from a patient treated with antithyroid drugs. The receptors here all came from a woman in her twenties or thirties with Graves disease. CDR3s include the opening cysteine and the closing phenylalanine or tryptophan. The D gene is left open where the match is weak. A clone size is listed for some rows: how often the clone was seen (once, few, many), or a class if it is expanded.

size,V,D,length,J,DNA,CDR3
.,TRBV5-8,TRBD2,19,TRBJ2-1,TGTGCCAGCAGCTTGGCTCCTATAACTAGCGGACGTACCTACAATGAGCAGTTCTTC,CASSLAPITSGRTYNEQFF
few,TRBV11-2,TRBD1,17,TRBJ2-1,TGTGCCAGCAGCCCCATACCCCGGGACAGGGGGTTAAATGAGCAGTTCTTC,CASSPIPRDRGLNEQFF
many,TRBV12-3/TRBV12-4,TRBD1,15,TRBJ2-1,TGTGCCAGCAGGCGAGCCGGGACAGGGGGCGATGAGCAGTTCTTC,CASRRAGTGGDEQFF
.,TRBV5-8,TRBD2,16,TRBJ2-7,TGTGCCAGCAGCGCTACTAGCGGGAGGGGGATTTACGAGCAGTACTTC,CASSATSGRGIYEQYF
.,TRBV28,TRBD2,15,TRBJ2-3,TGTGCCAGCAGTTCCCTAGCGGGGTACGCAGATACGCAGTATTTT,CASSSLAGYADTQYF
many,TRBV24-1,.,13,TRBJ2-3,TGTGCCACCAGTGTAACAGCAGCAGATACGCAGTATTTT,CATSVTAADTQYF
many,TRBV6-5,TRBD2,16,TRBJ2-7,TGTGCCAGCAGTTACTCAGTGACTAGCGGGAGGGACGAGCAGTACTTC,CASSYSVTSGRDEQYF
many,TRBV15,.,15,TRBJ1-2,TGTGCCACCAGCAATCCTTTCTCGGTTTACTATGGCTACACCTTC,CATSNPFSVYYGYTF
many,TRBV6-2/TRBV6-3,.,13,TRBJ2-5,TGTGCCAGCAGCGAAGAGGGACGGCAGACCCAGTACTTC,CASSEEGRQTQYF
.,TRBV24-1,.,16,TRBJ1-3,TGTGCCACCAGTGATTCCCGCCGGGGCTCTGGAAACACCATATATTTT,CATSDSRRGSGNTIYF
many,TRBV7-2,TRBD2,15,TRBJ2-5,TGTGCCAGCAGCACCGGACTAGCGGGATCGGAGACCCAGTACTTC,CASSTGLAGSETQYF
many,TRBV30,.,12,TRBJ1-2,TGTGCCTGGAGTGCACGGGAATATGGCTACACCTTC,CAWSAREYGYTF
many,TRBV7-2,TRBD2,13,TRBJ2-1,TGTGCCAGCAGCCCGGGACTAGACAATGAGCAGTTCTTC,CASSPGLDNEQFF
many,TRBV10-2,.,16,TRBJ2-2,TGCGCCAGCATGGGCGGGACAAATGTTTACACCGGGGAGCTGTTTTTT,CASMGGTNVYTGELFF
few,TRBV18,.,12,TRBJ1-5,TGTGCCAGCTCAAGGGACGATCAGCCCCAGCATTTT,CASSRDDQPQHF
few,TRBV20-1,TRBD1,15,TRBJ1-2,TGCAGTGCTAGACCCGGGACAGGGCAAAAGGATGGCTACACCTTC,CSARPGTGQKDGYTF
many,TRBV20-1,.,19,TRBJ2-7,TGCAGTGCTAGGACAGACCCAGGAGTGGGCGGGACAGCTGCCTACGAGCAGTACTTC,CSARTDPGVGGTAAYEQYF
.,TRBV20-1,TRBD1,15,TRBJ1-2,TGCAGTGCTAGCCTCCTTGGACAGGGGGCCTATGGCTACACCTTC,CSASLLGQGAYGYTF
many,TRBV28,.,15,TRBJ2-3,TGTGCCTCCGATGGTGGAGGGGGAGTCACAGATACGCAGTATTTT,CASDGGGGVTDTQYF
many,TRBV27,TRBD2,16,TRBJ2-3,TGTGCCAGCAGCTTAAAAGCGCTAGCGGGAAGGGATACGCAGTATTTT,CASSLKALAGRDTQYF
.,TRBV6-2/TRBV6-3,.,13,TRBJ2-1,TGTGCCAGCAGTTTGCCAAGTATCCCTGAGCAGTTCTTC,CASSLPSIPEQFF
.,TRBV29-1,.,13,TRBJ2-3,TGCAGCGTTGCTGGCCTATTCGCAGATACGCAGTATTTT,CSVAGLFADTQYF
many,TRBV5-1,.,14,TRBJ1-5,TGTGCCAGCAGCTTGTCTCCGAGCAATCAGCCCCAGCATTTT,CASSLSPSNQPQHF
many,TRBV28,.,15,TRBJ1-5,TGTGCCAGCAGTTTCGGGACACCTAGCAATCAGCCCCAGCATTTT,CASSFGTPSNQPQHF
many,TRBV3-1,.,16,TRBJ1-6,TGTGCCAGCAGCCAAGTTTTCGGACAATCTCATTCACCCCTCCACTTT,CASSQVFGQSHSPLHF
.,TRBV28,TRBD1,16,TRBJ2-3,TGTGCCAGCAGTCGGGGGACAGGGGATAGCACAGATACGCAGTATTTT,CASSRGTGDSTDTQYF
many,TRBV6-2/TRBV6-3,.,14,TRBJ1-2,TGTGCCAGCAGTTATGCCCGGGGGAACTATGGCTACACCTTC,CASSYARGNYGYTF
many,TRBV2,.,14,TRBJ2-1,TGTGCCAGCAAAGACAGCCGGGCGCAGGATGAGCAGTTCTTC,CASKDSRAQDEQFF
many,TRBV5-1,.,14,TRBJ2-7,TGCGCCAGCAGCTTGGGGGTAAGCTGGGAAGAGCAGTACTTC,CASSLGVSWEEQYF
.,TRBV7-2,.,15,TRBJ1-4,TGTGCCAGCGGTTATACCGACGGCCCTTGGGAAAAACTGTTTTTT,CASGYTDGPWEKLFF
many,TRBV27,TRBD2,17,TRBJ2-1,TGTGCCAGCAGTTTGTATACGGGACTAGCGGGAAACAATGAGCAGTTCTTC,CASSLYTGLAGNNEQFF
.,TRBV7-2,TRBD1,14,TRBJ2-7,TGTGCCAGCAGCCTAAACAGGGGCGGGTACGAGCAGTACTTC,CASSLNRGGYEQYF
many,TRBV11-2,.,14,TRBJ1-4,TGTGCCAGCAGCACATCAGGGAGTCGTGAAAAACTGTTTTTT,CASSTSGSREKLFF
many,TRBV6-5,TRBD1,16,TRBJ1-1,TGTGCCAGCAGTTACGGGCCAGGGGGCCCGAACACTGAAGCTTTCTTT,CASSYGPGGPNTEAFF
few,TRBV5-1,TRBD2,16,TRBJ2-1,TGCGCCAGCAGCCCAAACCTAGCGGGAGCTGACAATGAGCAGTTCTTC,CASSPNLAGADNEQFF
many,TRBV5-1,.,14,TRBJ1-2,TGCGCCAGCAGCTTGGAGGGCCAGCCCTATGGCTACACCTTC,CASSLEGQPYGYTF
many,TRBV20-1,TRBD2,13,TRBJ2-1,TGCAGTGCTAAAGAAGCGGGAGGGAATGAGCAGTTCTTC,CSAKEAGGNEQFF
.,TRBV2,.,13,TRBJ2-3,TGTGCCAGCAGTGAAATCTCTAGCACTACGCAGTATTTT,CASSEISSTTQYF
many,TRBV28,.,13,TRBJ2-3,TGTGCCAGCAGTCGTCCACACACAGATACGCAGTATTTT,CASSRPHTDTQYF
.,TRBV20-1,TRBD1,15,TRBJ1-2,TGCAGTGCTACTAAACTCGAGGGGGCGATCGATGGCTACACCTTC,CSATKLEGAIDGYTF
few,TRBV7-2,TRBD2,16,TRBJ2-2,TGTGCCAGCAGCTTGGGGACTAGCGGCCTCACCGGGGAGCTGTTTTTT,CASSLGTSGLTGELFF
many,TRBV11-2,.,17,TRBJ2-3,TGTGCCAGCAGCTTAGATCTCTTGACATTGGGCACAGATACGCAGTATTTT,CASSLDLLTLGTDTQYF
many,TRBV6-1,.,16,TRBJ2-2,TGTGCCAGCAGTGAACCCTCGGGACTTTTTAACCGGGAGCTGTTTTTT,CASSEPSGLFNRELFF
many,TRBV27,.,14,TRBJ1-1,TGTGCCAGCAGCGCGGGATGGGAACGGACTGAAGCTTTCTTT,CASSAGWERTEAFF
few,TRBV27,.,14,TRBJ2-5,TGTGCCAGCAGTAATCTAAGGGGTTCTCAGGCCCAGTACTTC,CASSNLRGSQAQYF
.,TRBV7-2,TRBD2,15,TRBJ2-3,TGTGCCAGCAGCTTCAACGGGAGGGAGGCAGATACGCAGTATTTT,CASSFNGREADTQYF
many,TRBV6-1,TRBD2,16,TRBJ2-3,TGTGCCAGCAGTGACGGGACTAGCGGGATCGAGGATACGCAGTATTTT,CASSDGTSGIEDTQYF
many,TRBV28,TRBD2,16,TRBJ2-1,TGTGCCAGCAGTCCATTGACTAGCGGGACATACAATGAGCAGTTCTTC,CASSPLTSGTYNEQFF
many,TRBV12-3/TRBV12-4,TRBD2,13,TRBJ2-7,TGTGCCAGCAGTGCGGGGGTAGACTACGAGCAGTACTTC,CASSAGVDYEQYF
few,TRBV28,TRBD1,13,TRBJ2-1,TGTGCCAGCAGGGGACAGGGTCACAATGAGCAGTTCTTC,CASRGQGHNEQFF
many,TRBV11-2,.,15,TRBJ2-6,TGTGCCAGCAGCTACGGACAGCCTGGGGCCAACGTCCTGACTTTC,CASSYGQPGANVLTF